A single sample is the source of the 21 T cell receptor beta chains below, sequenced in a study of human T cells and chemical hapten exposure. TCRdb re-called the RACE reads through MiXCR, storing one row per CDR3 protein. In the table there are approximately 110,000 distinct CDR3 sequences, approximately 11% of which are singletons. As for time point: patch test 1, 2 weeks after DPC sensitization. As to treatment: therapeutic diphenylcyclopropenone sensitization with weekly scalp DPC. The sequenced sample was whole blood, obtained in connection with sensitization to the hapten diphenylcyclopropenone (DPC). The source of these receptors is a woman between 35 and 50 years old with alopecia areata. Some clones in this sample may be carry-over from other donors' samples.

The chain is built from TRBV12-3 or TRBV12-4 and TRBJ1-1, with D hard to call. This CDR3 has 14 amino acids. V dropped 2 bases and J dropped 6 bases, with 13 bases sitting between them. The CDR3 nucleotides read TGTGCCAGCAGTTTATTCCACCCCAAGGCTGAAGCTTTCTTT. Its protein is CASSLFHPKAEAFF.

The gene calls are TRBV7-2 and TRBJ2-2; maybe TRBD2 (5 bases). Trimming cost V 1 base and J 8 bases, with 20 bases left between them. This CDR3 has 17 amino acids. Germline CDR1 SGHTA, CDR2 FQGNSA. DNA for the CDR3: TGTGCCAGCAGCTTAGACGATGTTTCGAGGGCGCGGGGGGAGCTGTTTTTT. As protein: CASSLDDVSRARGELFF.

This clonotype was observed a handful of times. V is TRBV7-2 and J is TRBJ1-6; possible D gene TRBD1, 5 bases. This CDR3 spans 15 amino acids. V was cut by 3 bases and J by 5 bases, with 11 bases left in between. Germline V gives CDR1 SGHTA, CDR2 FQGNSA. The CDR3 spells CASSFKGWDNSPLHF. DNA for the CDR3: TGTGCCAGCAGCTTCAAGGGGTGGGATAATTCACCCCTCCACTTT.

This clonotype occurred a few times. The genes are TRBV6-6 and TRBJ2-7; a possible D gene is TRBD2 (5 bases). CDR3 length equals 13 residues. Germline CDR1 and CDR2: MNHNY and SVGAGI (reference sequence). V lost 0 bases to trimming and J lost 6 bases, with 9 bases between them. CDR3 loop: CASSYSQEAEQYF. CDR3 nucleotides: TGTGCCAGCAGTTACTCCCAGGAGGCCGAGCAGTACTTC.

Only a few counts were recorded for this clonotype. The chain couples TRBV2 to TRBJ2-2, with D possibly matching TRBD2 (6 bases). There are 15 residues in the CDR3. Trimming shortened V by 1 base and J by 6 bases, and 12 bases separated the two germline ends. Germline-derived CDR1 and CDR2 are SNHLY and FYNNEI. DNA for the CDR3: TGTGCCAGCAGTGAAGAGGGACTCCCCCCCGGGGAGCTGTTTTTT. Protein sequence: CASSEEGLPPGELFF.

This clonotype showed up just a few times. The chain employs TRBV10-3 and TRBJ2-5, with 10 bases fitting TRBD2. Germline CDR1 ENHRY, CDR2 SYGVKD. The length of the CDR3 is 17 residues. V shed 5 bases, J shed 2 bases, and the junction held 11 bases outside the gene matches. CDR3 loop: CAISQRGLAKPQETQYF. The CDR3 DNA is TGTGCCATCAGTCAGAGGGGACTAGCGAAACCACAAGAGACCCAGTACTTC.

This clonotype has a handful of counts. This chain links TRBV19 with TRBJ2-3; D is unclear. CDR3 length equals 16 residues. CDR1 LNHDA and CDR2 SQIVND come from the germline V gene (reference sequence). Trimming stripped 5 bases from V and 2 bases from J, with 17 bases between. The CDR3 sequence is CASSPWTVLDTDTQYF. Written as DNA, the CDR3 is TGTGCCAGTAGTCCCTGGACGGTGTTAGACACAGATACGCAGTATTTT.

V and J are TRBV20-1 and TRBJ2-7; weak D call: TRBD1 (6 bases). Germline V gene lookup returns CDR1 DFQATT and CDR2 SNEGSKA (reference sequence). The V end lost 0 bases, the J end lost 4 bases, and 13 bases lay between the germline ends. The CDR3 spans 14 residues. The CDR3: CSARDYRVGYEQYF. The CDR3, as DNA: TGCAGTGCTAGAGATTACAGGGTCGGGTACGAGCAGTACTTC.

The V and J genes are TRBV29-1 and TRBJ1-1; D gene uncertain. Germline assignment: CDR1 SQVTM and CDR2 ANQGSEA. This CDR3 has 13 residues. The V and J ends lost 4 bases and 0 bases respectively, with 9 bases between them. CDR3 sequence: CSVVKGMNTEAFF. DNA of the CDR3: TGCAGCGTTGTAAAAGGGATGAACACTGAAGCTTTCTTT.

The gene calls are TRBV18 and TRBJ1-5; the match to TRBD1 covers 7 bases. Germline V gene sequence: CDR1 KGHSH, CDR2 LQKENI. V shed 6 bases and J 7 bases; nucleotides not matched to a gene: 15. There are 16 residues in the CDR3. CDR3 DNA: TGTGCCAGCTCCAACCAGAGGAGGCAGGGGGACCAGCCCCAGCATTTT. Its translation: CASSNQRRQGDQPQHF. Looking up the rest from reference TRBV18 and TRBJ1-5 gives the full variable domain: NAGVMQNPRHLVRRRGQEARLRCSPMKGHSHVYWYRQLPEEGLKFMVYLQKENIIDESGMPKERFSAEFPKEGPSILRIQQVVRGDSAAYFCASSNQRRQGDQPQHFGDGTRLSIL.

This clonotype was observed a few times. The V call is TRBV10-2, the J call TRBJ2-1; 14 bases map to TRBD2. V was pared by 6 bases and J by 0 bases, with 7 bases of the junction left unmatched. CDR3 size: 18 residues. Germline loops: CDR1 WSHSY, CDR2 SAAADI. CDR3 residues: CASSGTSGSLSSYNEQFF. The CDR3 region has the DNA TGCGCCAGCAGCGGGACTAGCGGGAGTCTTAGCTCCTACAATGAGCAGTTCTTC.

The V gene is TRBV5-1, the J gene TRBJ1-6, with D perhaps TRBD1 (5 bases). The germline gives CDR1 SGHRS, CDR2 YFSETQ. With 0 bases removed from V and 7 bases from J, the gap between germline ends came to 8 bases. The CDR3 covers 14 residues. CDR3 coding DNA: TGCGCCAGCAGCTTGGTACAGGAGAATTCACCCCTCCACTTT. Translation: CASSLVQENSPLHF.

The rearrangement links TRBV6-2 or TRBV6-3 to TRBJ1-1, with TRBD1 matching over 11 bases. Trimming removed 2 bases from V and 5 bases from J; junction bases left unmatched: 10. There are 17 residues in the CDR3. Germline CDR1 and CDR2: MNHEY and SVGEGT. CDR3 in amino acids: CASSYVFGTGGLTEAFF. CDR3 bases: TGTGCCAGCAGTTACGTCTTCGGGACAGGGGGTCTTACTGAAGCTTTCTTT.

This clonotype appeared many times. The V and J genes are TRBV6-5 and TRBJ2-1, with 10 bases aligning to TRBD2. The CDR3 contains 15 residues. With 5 bases clipped from V and 7 bases from J, the junction kept 8 bases outside the gene matches. Germline CDR1 is MNHEY and CDR2 is SVGAGI. The CDR3 here is CASSRAGGPRNEQFF. CDR3 sequence (DNA): TGTGCCAGCAGTAGAGCGGGGGGGCCGAGGAATGAGCAGTTCTTC.

The table lists this clonotype with a few counts. CDR3 in amino acids: CASSLTGVYAEQYF. For the CDR3, the DNA is TGTGCCAGCAGTTTGACAGGGGTATATGCCGAGCAGTACTTC. The gene calls are TRBV12-3 or TRBV12-4 and TRBJ2-7, with TRBD1 matching 8 bases. The CDR3 has 14 amino acids. The junction had 7 bases not matched to a gene; V was cut back by 3 bases and J by 6 bases.

This clonotype was detected a few times. The chain links TRBV27 to TRBJ1-1, with D hard to call. CDR1 and CDR2 from the germline V gene are MNHEY and SMNVEV (reference sequence). The CDR3 has 15 residues. V lost 3 bases to trimming and J lost 1 base, with 12 bases between them. In DNA, the CDR3 is TGTGCCAGCAGTTTTACTCAGAAGTCGAACACTGAAGCTTTCTTT. It codes for CASSFTQKSNTEAFF.

The genes are TRBV3-1 and TRBJ1-4, with no clear D. V lost 3 bases and J lost 8, with 13 bases in between. The CDR3 has 14 amino acids. In germline, CDR1 is LGHDT, CDR2 YNNKEL (reference sequence). In DNA form, the CDR3 reads TGTGCCAGCAGCCAGCCGGGATCACGAGAAAAACTGTTTTTT. Encoded protein: CASSQPGSREKLFF.

In this sample, this clonotype turned up many times. This chain joins TRBV3-1 and TRBJ1-1; no definite D call. Trimming stripped 0 bases from V and 6 bases from J, with 11 bases between. From germline, CDR1 is LGHDT and CDR2 YNNKEL (reference sequence). This CDR3 spans 14 amino acids. Here the CDR3 DNA reads TGTGCCAGCAGCCAAGATTGGTCCTACTCTGAAGCTTTCTTT. As protein: CASSQDWSYSEAFF.

J is TRBJ2-1 and V is TRBV20-1; 11 bases fit TRBD2. Germline CDR1 and CDR2: DFQATT and SNEGSKA (reference sequence). The CDR3 has 16 amino acids. The V and J ends lost 0 bases and 6 bases, in that order; junction bases with no gene match: 7. This chain's CDR3 is CSARDLAGGHFNEQFF. In DNA form, the CDR3 reads TGCAGTGCTAGAGACCTAGCGGGAGGACACTTCAATGAGCAGTTCTTC.

This clonotype has at least ten counts. The chain recombines TRBV7-2 with TRBJ1-1, with 8 nucleotides matching TRBD1. The CDR3 is made up of 15 amino acids. V was pared by 1 base and J by 1 base, with 2 bases of the junction left unmatched. Per germline, CDR1 SGHTA and CDR2 FQGNSA. The CDR3 here is CASSLDDRGNTEAFF. The CDR3 nucleotides read TGTGCCAGCAGCTTAGATGACAGGGGGAACACTGAAGCTTTCTTT.

This clonotype has a count of ten or more. The V gene is TRBV6-2 or TRBV6-3, the J gene TRBJ2-7; possibly TRBD2 for D (6 bases). This CDR3 comprises 11 residues. Trimming shortened V by 8 bases and J by 3 bases, and 8 bases separated the two germline ends. CDR1 is MNHEY, CDR2 SVGEGT, per germline. DNA of the CDR3: TGTGCCAGCGGGGGGTACTACGAGCAGTACTTC. This sequence encodes CASGGYYEQYF.